This is a list of T cell receptor beta chains from one sample in a study of cytomegalovirus exposure and HLA in healthy donors. Sequencing used immunoSEQ multiplex PCR; TCRdb keeps in-frame clones, though not all of them. Here the sample spans 120,000 to 150,000 clones, about 76% being singletons. The sequencing sample was made of PBMCs. All receptors derive from a female donor in good health and CMV-seronegative. Each CDR3 is given with its conserved first and last residue. Fields, in order: clone size, D gene, J gene, V gene, CDR3 DNA, CDR3 protein. The D gene is left open where the match is weak. Clone size is not always given. Where it is, it says once, few, many or a class for expanded clones.

abundance: .; d_gene: TRBD2; j_gene: TRBJ2-1; v_gene: TRBV4-1; CDR3nt: TGCGCCAGCAGCCACGAGCCTCCTAGCGGAGATTACAATGAGCAGTTCTTC; CDR3aa: CASSHEPPSGDYNEQFF
abundance: once; d_gene: .; j_gene: TRBJ2-3; v_gene: TRBV6-4; CDR3nt: TGTGCCAGCAGTGACTCGAAGGGGGCAGATACGCAGTATTTT; CDR3aa: CASSDSKGADTQYF
abundance: .; d_gene: .; j_gene: TRBJ1-2; v_gene: TRBV5-1; CDR3nt: TGCGCCAGCAGCTTGACAGGTTTAAGCGGCTACACCTTC; CDR3aa: CASSLTGLSGYTF
abundance: .; d_gene: TRBD2; j_gene: TRBJ2-2; v_gene: TRBV4-3; CDR3nt: TGCGCCAGCAGCCGGTCTCCTCGGGGGGTCGGGGAGCTGTTTTTT; CDR3aa: CASSRSPRGVGELFF
abundance: .; d_gene: .; j_gene: TRBJ1-2; v_gene: TRBV9; CDR3nt: TGTGCCAGCAGCGTGAGCAGGGTCCCCTTCTATGGCTACACCTTC; CDR3aa: CASSVSRVPFYGYTF
abundance: .; d_gene: TRBD2; j_gene: TRBJ2-2; v_gene: TRBV7-6; CDR3nt: TGTGCCAGCAGCCCCAGACTAGCGGGAGACACCGGGGAGCTGTTTTTT; CDR3aa: CASSPRLAGDTGELFF
abundance: .; d_gene: TRBD2; j_gene: TRBJ2-5; v_gene: TRBV4-3; CDR3nt: TGCGCCAGCAGCCAAGCGGGGGGAGGTGAGACCCAGTACTTC; CDR3aa: CASSQAGGGETQYF
abundance: few; d_gene: TRBD2; j_gene: TRBJ2-1; v_gene: TRBV2; CDR3nt: TGTGCCAGCAGTGAAGTACGGCTAGCGGTCTACAATGAGCAGTTCTTC; CDR3aa: CASSEVRLAVYNEQFF
abundance: .; d_gene: .; j_gene: TRBJ1-1; v_gene: TRBV7-2; CDR3nt: TGTGCCAGCAGCTTAGAGCAACTGAACACTGAAGCTTTCTTT; CDR3aa: CASSLEQLNTEAFF
abundance: .; d_gene: .; j_gene: TRBJ1-1; v_gene: TRBV7-2; CDR3nt: TGTGCCAGCAGACGGGCCAGGGTGCAAGCTTTCTTT; CDR3aa: CASRRARVQAFF
abundance: once; d_gene: .; j_gene: TRBJ2-2; v_gene: TRBV9; CDR3nt: TGTGCCAGCAGTCGACAGACCGGGAGCCCCACTAGGGAGCTGTTTTTT; CDR3aa: CASSRQTGSPTRELFF
abundance: .; d_gene: .; j_gene: TRBJ2-7; v_gene: TRBV21-1; CDR3nt: TGTGCCAGCAGCGGGACTAAGGGGCAGTACTTC; CDR3aa: CASSGTKGQYF
abundance: .; d_gene: .; j_gene: TRBJ2-3; v_gene: TRBV7-2; CDR3nt: TGTGCCAGCAGCTTAGCGGGGCGCACAGATACGCAGTATTTT; CDR3aa: CASSLAGRTDTQYF
abundance: .; d_gene: .; j_gene: TRBJ1-2; v_gene: TRBV4-1; CDR3nt: TGCGCCAGCAGCCTTCAAGGGGGGGGTAACTATGGCTACACCTTC; CDR3aa: CASSLQGGGNYGYTF
abundance: .; d_gene: TRBD2; j_gene: TRBJ2-5; v_gene: TRBV11-3; CDR3nt: TGTGCCAGCAGCGCGGGACTAGCGGGCGAGACCCAGTACTTC; CDR3aa: CASSAGLAGETQYF
abundance: .; d_gene: .; j_gene: TRBJ1-1; v_gene: TRBV6-5; CDR3nt: TGTGCCAGCAGTGACCCTCTCACCCGCGGAGCTTTCTTT; CDR3aa: CASSDPLTRGAFF
abundance: few; d_gene: .; j_gene: TRBJ1-2; v_gene: TRBV19; CDR3nt: TGTGCCAGTAAAAACAGGCGCGCTGATAACTATGGCTACACCTTC; CDR3aa: CASKNRRADNYGYTF
abundance: .; d_gene: .; j_gene: TRBJ2-1; v_gene: TRBV4-1; CDR3nt: TGCGCCAGCAGCCAAGTGGGGGGAAGCTCCTACAATGAGCAGTTCTTC; CDR3aa: CASSQVGGSSYNEQFF
abundance: .; d_gene: .; j_gene: TRBJ1-2; v_gene: TRBV14; CDR3nt: TGTGCCAGCAGCCAAGTTGTCGGTTTATATGGCTACACCTTC; CDR3aa: CASSQVVGLYGYTF
abundance: .; d_gene: .; j_gene: TRBJ2-1; v_gene: TRBV6-5; CDR3nt: TGTGCCAGCAGTTACTCGCCAGCGTCCTCCTACAATGAGCAGTTCTTC; CDR3aa: CASSYSPASSYNEQFF
abundance: .; d_gene: .; j_gene: TRBJ1-1; v_gene: TRBV11-2; CDR3nt: TGTGCCAGCAGCTTTAGCACTGAAGCTTTCTTT; CDR3aa: CASSFSTEAFF
abundance: few; d_gene: .; j_gene: TRBJ1-5; v_gene: TRBV5-4; CDR3nt: TGTGCCAGCAGCCAGGATAGCAATCAGCCCCAGCATTTT; CDR3aa: CASSQDSNQPQHF
abundance: .; d_gene: TRBD1; j_gene: TRBJ1-4; v_gene: TRBV18; CDR3nt: TGTGCCAGCTCACCTACAGGGGGTAATGAAAAACTGTTTTTT; CDR3aa: CASSPTGGNEKLFF
abundance: .; d_gene: TRBD1; j_gene: TRBJ2-7; v_gene: TRBV6-5; CDR3nt: TGTGCCAGCAGTTTACAGGGGGGACCCTACGAGCAGTACTTC; CDR3aa: CASSLQGGPYEQYF
abundance: .; d_gene: TRBD1; j_gene: TRBJ1-1; v_gene: TRBV7-8; CDR3nt: TGTGCCAGCAGCTCAACAGGGGTGTCGGGTGTAGTCTCGACTGAAGCTTTCTTT; CDR3aa: CASSSTGVSGVVSTEAFF
abundance: .; d_gene: .; j_gene: TRBJ1-5; v_gene: TRBV6-5; CDR3nt: TGTGCCAGCAGTTATCGGGGGGGCAATCAGCCCCAGCATTTT; CDR3aa: CASSYRGGNQPQHF
abundance: .; d_gene: .; j_gene: TRBJ2-5; v_gene: TRBV7-8; CDR3nt: TGTGCCAGCAGCTTAGGCTCGGGCCAAGAGACCCAGTACTTC; CDR3aa: CASSLGSGQETQYF
abundance: .; d_gene: .; j_gene: TRBJ2-3; v_gene: TRBV7-2; CDR3nt: TGTGCCAGCAGCTTAGTGACTAGCACAGATACGCAGTATTTT; CDR3aa: CASSLVTSTDTQYF
abundance: .; d_gene: .; j_gene: TRBJ2-7; v_gene: TRBV7-9; CDR3nt: TGTGCCAGCAGCTTACCCCAGTCCTACGAGCAGTACTTC; CDR3aa: CASSLPQSYEQYF
abundance: .; d_gene: .; j_gene: TRBJ1-2; v_gene: TRBV5-1; CDR3nt: TGCGCCAGCAGCTTGATGGGGGCTGACTATGGCTACACCTTC; CDR3aa: CASSLMGADYGYTF
abundance: .; d_gene: .; j_gene: TRBJ1-5; v_gene: TRBV7-2; CDR3nt: TGTGCCAGCAGCTTGGACAGCCAGCCCCAGCATTTT; CDR3aa: CASSLDSQPQHF
abundance: few; d_gene: .; j_gene: TRBJ1-4; v_gene: TRBV15; CDR3nt: TGTGCCACCAGCAGAGATCCGGCGGCGAATGAAAAACTGTTTTTT; CDR3aa: CATSRDPAANEKLFF
abundance: few; d_gene: TRBD1; j_gene: TRBJ2-5; v_gene: TRBV4-3; CDR3nt: TGCGCCAGCAGCCAAGAACAGGGGTCTCGGACCCAGTACTTC; CDR3aa: CASSQEQGSRTQYF
abundance: .; d_gene: TRBD1; j_gene: TRBJ1-5; v_gene: TRBV6-6; CDR3nt: TGTGCCAGCAGTCAAACACAGGGGCCTTCGGGGCAGCCCCAGCATTTT; CDR3aa: CASSQTQGPSGQPQHF
abundance: .; d_gene: .; j_gene: TRBJ2-7; v_gene: TRBV29-1; CDR3nt: TGCAGCGGAGGAGACCCTTTCTACGAGCAGTACTTC; CDR3aa: CSGGDPFYEQYF
abundance: many; d_gene: TRBD1; j_gene: TRBJ1-1; v_gene: TRBV25-1; CDR3nt: TGTGCCAGCAGTGGGACAGGGCGAGGAACTGAAGCTTTCTTT; CDR3aa: CASSGTGRGTEAFF
abundance: few; d_gene: .; j_gene: TRBJ1-1; v_gene: TRBV10-3; CDR3nt: TGTGCCATCAGTGCCAACTTTGGACAGTACACTGAAGCTTTCTTT; CDR3aa: CAISANFGQYTEAFF
abundance: many; d_gene: TRBD1; j_gene: TRBJ1-2; v_gene: TRBV4-3; CDR3nt: TGCGCCAGCAGCCAAGGAGGGGCAGGGGGCTACTATGGCTACACCTTC; CDR3aa: CASSQGGAGGYYGYTF
abundance: .; d_gene: .; j_gene: TRBJ2-1; v_gene: TRBV7-3; CDR3nt: TGTGCCAGCAGCTTAACTGGGACAAGAGACAATGAGCAGTTCTTC; CDR3aa: CASSLTGTRDNEQFF
abundance: .; d_gene: TRBD2; j_gene: TRBJ2-7; v_gene: TRBV2; CDR3nt: TGTGCCAGCAGTTCTAGCGGGAGGCAAAGCTACGAGCAGTACTTC; CDR3aa: CASSSSGRQSYEQYF
abundance: .; d_gene: .; j_gene: TRBJ2-7; v_gene: TRBV11-2; CDR3nt: TGTGCCAGCAGCCAGGAACAGGGAAACGAGCAGTACTTC; CDR3aa: CASSQEQGNEQYF
abundance: .; d_gene: .; j_gene: TRBJ1-4; v_gene: TRBV10-3; CDR3nt: TGTGCCATCAGTGAGTCTCAGGGATCTAATGAAAAACTGTTTTTT; CDR3aa: CAISESQGSNEKLFF
abundance: few; d_gene: TRBD1; j_gene: TRBJ2-3; v_gene: TRBV19; CDR3nt: TGTGCCAGTAGTACTCCGGGACAGCGTAATACGCAGTATTTT; CDR3aa: CASSTPGQRNTQYF
abundance: .; d_gene: TRBD2; j_gene: TRBJ2-5; v_gene: TRBV7-2; CDR3nt: TGTGCCAGCAGCTTACTAGCGGGAAGGGGGGAGACCCAGTACTTC; CDR3aa: CASSLLAGRGETQYF
abundance: .; d_gene: .; j_gene: TRBJ2-1; v_gene: TRBV10-3; CDR3nt: TGTGCCATCAGTGAAGCACGTGAGCAGTTCTTC; CDR3aa: CAISEAREQFF
abundance: many; d_gene: TRBD1; j_gene: TRBJ1-2; v_gene: TRBV6-1; CDR3nt: TGTGCCAGCAGTGCCACAGGGGTCGCTGGCGGCTACACCTTC; CDR3aa: CASSATGVAGGYTF
abundance: .; d_gene: .; j_gene: TRBJ1-2; v_gene: TRBV4-1; CDR3nt: TGCGCCAGCAGCCCACAACAGTCAGGCTATGGCTACACCTTC; CDR3aa: CASSPQQSGYGYTF